This entry describes one T cell receptor beta chain. Antigen specificity is unknown. Patients sequenced had flow cytometry evidence of CD8+CD57+ cell expansion. Per germline, CDR1 SGDLS and CDR2 YYNGEE. There are 15 residues in the CDR3. V dropped 6 bases and J dropped 0; count of bases not matched to a gene: 7. These data belong to a study of CD8+CD57+ T cells in acquired aplastic anemia. Study-level points and caveats: CD8+ Simpson's diversity showed no significant patient-control difference.

Template material for TCR beta VDJ and CDR3 profiling consisted of genomic DNA. TCRdb re-called the reads with MiXCR, one entry per CDR3 protein. The sample lists under 200,000 distinct CDR3 sequences, about 64% occurring once. The receptor was derived from a human donor with aplastic anemia. Material for sequencing was sorted CD4+, CD8+, or CD8+CD57+ T cells (not recorded which) from PBMCs. The rearrangement uses TRBV9 and TRBJ2-7, with TRBD1 matching over 9 bases. The DNA for the CDR3 is TGTGCCAGCACCAAAGGGACAGGGAGCTCCTACGAGCAGTACTTC. Protein sequence: CASTKGTGSSYEQYF.